This T cell receptor (beta chain) appears in the sequencing data of a study of blood T cell repertoires in COVID-19. Study background: Donors in the United States, Italy and Spain gave samples during acute or convalescent COVID-19. Sources were T cells, B-cell-depleted T cells, or PBMCs; the material itself was cDNA or gDNA.

Original processing notes: Estimates of nucleated cell counts were drawn from the amplification of reference gene primers. Repertoires were generated with immunoSEQ multiplex PCR, while TCRdb's copy carries only in-frame clones and drops some. V and J calls and clone size are given by that table; D and trimming were obtained from the DNA. Here the sample spans approximately 100,000 clones, around 87% being singletons. The CDR3 sequence is 15 residues long. Germline CDR1 is SGHTA and CDR2 is FQGNSA. With V trimmed by 6 bases and J by 4 bases, 11 bases remained unmatched. V is TRBV7-2 and J is TRBJ1-2; TRBD1 aligns across 7 bases. The material sequenced was peripheral blood. The TCR comes from a woman older than 75 with acute or convalescent COVID-19. CDR3 sequence reads: CASSPNQGVSYGYTF. Written as DNA, the CDR3 is TGTGCCAGCAGTCCCAACCAGGGGGTAAGCTATGGCTACACCTTC.